These 5 T cell receptor beta chains were all obtained from the same sample, sequenced in a study of CD8 T cells in Susac syndrome. Reverse transcription of about 0.5 to 1 ug RNA was carried out with random hexamers. TCRdb reprocessed the immunoSEQ multiplex PCR reads via MiXCR and lists one record per CDR3 protein. The data show 150,000 to 200,000 distinct CDR3 sequences, about 93% seen once. What was sequenced was CD4+ T cells from PBMCs. The receptors originated from a human donor with multiple sclerosis.

The gene calls are TRBV6-5 and TRBJ1-2; D gene ambiguous. V lost 1 base and J 3 bases, leaving 12 bases between the germline ends. The CDR3 consists of 15 residues. The germline gives CDR1 MNHEY, CDR2 SVGAGI. In nucleotides, the CDR3 is TGTGCCAGCAGTTACTTTGTCCCCCCCGACTATGGCTACACCTTC. Translated: CASSYFVPPDYGYTF.

This sequence joins TRBV30 and TRBJ1-3; weak D call: TRBD1 (6 bases). The CDR3 sequence is 15 residues long. V dropped 0 bases and J dropped 2 bases, with 11 bases sitting between them. CDR1 is GTSNPN and CDR2 is SVGIG in the germline V gene (reference sequence). CDR3 amino acids: CAWSVQGLPGNTIYF. The CDR3 nucleotides are TGTGCCTGGAGTGTACAGGGTCTTCCTGGAAACACCATATATTTT.

V usage is TRBV14 and J usage is TRBJ2-1; possibly TRBD2 for D (6 bases). From germline, CDR1 is SGHDN and CDR2 FVKESK. The CDR3 length is 16 residues. V was clipped by 0 bases and J by 6 bases, with 15 bases between them. The CDR3 DNA reads as TGTGCCAGCAGCCAAGATTTTTGGGGGGATGGCAATGAGCAGTTCTTC. Amino acid sequence: CASSQDFWGDGNEQFF.

J is TRBJ1-3 and V is TRBV2; D gene uncertain. Trimming cost V 8 bases and J 16 bases, with 21 bases left between them. This CDR3 is 12 amino acids long. Germline V gives CDR1 SNHLY, CDR2 FYNNEI. As DNA, the CDR3 is TGTGCCAGCTCACCTAATAGGGATCCTCGGTATTTT. Translated, it gives CASSPNRDPRYF.

The chain employs TRBV7-8 and TRBJ2-1; no clear D gene. From germline, CDR1 is SGHVS and CDR2 FQNEAQ. The CDR3 is made up of 16 amino acids. V dropped 5 bases and J dropped 0 bases, with 14 bases sitting between them. CDR3 nucleotides: TGTGCCAGCAGCCCCGCGCAAGGTGGCTCCTACAATGAGCAGTTCTTC. This translates into CASSPAQGGSYNEQFF.